This T cell receptor (beta chain) was recorded in a study of blood T cell repertoires in COVID-19. Measured with immunoSEQ multiplex PCR; TCRdb has only the in-frame clones, and not every one. The table has about 90,000 clones, 75% to 90% seen once; the top ten hold around 1.6%. Trimming left V 0 bases short and J 0 bases short, with 10 bases between. CDR3 length: 16 residues. Germline CDR1 and CDR2: SGHRS and YFSETQ. The sequencing input was peripheral blood. This chain joins TRBV5-1 and TRBJ2-1; perhaps TRBD2 as D (5 bases). The sequence was obtained from a man older than 75 with acute or convalescent COVID-19. The CDR3 here is CASSLGVGSSYNEQFF. The CDR3 DNA follows: TGCGCCAGCAGCTTGGGCGTGGGGAGCTCCTACAATGAGCAGTTCTTC.